What follows is one T cell receptor beta chain and its context. This entry is derived from a study of T cell responses to AZD1222 COVID-19 vaccine. The CDR3 has 13 amino acids. CDR1 and CDR2 (germline): SGDLS, YYNGEE. With 3 bases removed from V and 4 bases from J, the gap between germline ends came to 9 bases. Repertoires were generated with immunoSEQ multiplex PCR, while TCRdb's copy carries only in-frame clones and drops some. The table has about 96,000 clones, approximately 87% seen once. This material consisted of peripheral blood, taken on day 0 of AZD1222 vaccination. The chain uses TRBV9 and TRBJ2-3; no firm D call. The receptor's source is an adult in good health. CDR3 amino acids: CASSEPISDTQYF. The CDR3 nucleotides are TGTGCCAGCAGCGAGCCGATATCAGATACGCAGTATTTT.